This passage covers 29 T cell receptor beta chains from one sample sequenced in a study of cytotoxic CD8 clonotypes in ibrutinib-treated CLL. The data were produced by immunoSEQ multiplex PCR, yet TCRdb's version contains in-frame clones alone and is incomplete. Altogether over 65,000 clones are present, more than 75% being singletons, with the ten largest covering more than 4.5%. The starting material was PBMCs, obtained after 12 months of ibrutinib treatment. The receptors were sampled from a human donor with chronic lymphocytic leukemia.

The chain links TRBV27 to TRBJ1-6, with 11 positions matching TRBD1. CDR1 and CDR2 from the germline V gene are MNHEY and SMNVEV (reference sequence). CDR3 length: 16 amino acids. V was pared by 1 base and J by 7 bases, with 3 bases of the junction left unmatched. CDR3 region: CASSLWGQGGNSPLHF. The CDR3 DNA is TGTGCCAGCAGTTTATGGGGACAGGGGGGGAATTCACCCCTCCACTTT.

Only one count was recorded for this clone. In nucleotides, the CDR3 is TGTGCCACCAAGGGGGCAGGGAATGAGCAGTTCTTC. The encoded protein is CATKGAGNEQFF. The chain carries TRBV27 and TRBJ2-1; TRBD1 agrees at 7 bases. There are 12 residues in the CDR3. Germline V lookup: CDR1 MNHEY, CDR2 SMNVEV (reference sequence). V was clipped by 10 bases and J by 7 bases; unmatched bases: 7.

V and J are TRBV7-2 and TRBJ2-3; D unclear. Germline V gives CDR1 SGHTA, CDR2 FQGNSA. Trimming removed 1 base at V and 4 bases at J, with 3 bases between. The CDR3 totals 12 residues. The CDR3 nucleotides are TGTGCCAGCAGCTTAGGCCCAGATACGCAGTATTTT. Amino acids: CASSLGPDTQYF.

V is TRBV10-3 and J is TRBJ2-3; TRBD2 matches at 7 bases. Germline lookup yields CDR1 ENHRY and CDR2 SYGVKD. The CDR3 runs 15 residues. The V segment lost 2 bases and the J segment 0 bases; nucleotides outside the gene matches: 2. CDR3 loop: CAISEREASTDTQYF. CDR3 in DNA: TGTGCCATCAGTGAGCGGGAGGCTAGCACAGATACGCAGTATTTT.

This clone was seen just once. V is TRBV4-2 and J is TRBJ1-2; 11 bases match TRBD1. The length of the CDR3 is 12 residues. The junction had 4 bases not matched to a gene; V was cut back by 6 bases and J by 10 bases. From germline, CDR1 is LGHNA and CDR2 YNFKEQ. In nucleotides, the CDR3 is TGTGCCAGCAGTCGGACAGGGGGCCTCTACACCTTC. Translation gives CASSRTGGLYTF.

The chain links TRBV19 to TRBJ1-2, with D possibly being TRBD1 (5 bases). This CDR3 is 12 amino acids long. The V end lost 4 bases, the J end lost 6 bases, and 9 bases lay between the germline ends. CDR1 and CDR2 from the germline V gene are LNHDA and SQIVND (reference sequence). CDR3 loop: CASSNQGDGYTF. The CDR3 nucleotides read TGTGCCAGTAGTAACCAGGGTGATGGCTACACCTTC.

There are many counts of this clone. The chain joins TRBV6-1 to TRBJ1-2; TRBD1 matches at 10 bases. Germline V gene data show CDR1 as MNHNS and CDR2 as SASEGT. V was pared by 4 bases and J by 4 bases, with 6 bases of the junction left unmatched. This CDR3 is built from 15 residues. As DNA, the CDR3 is TGTGCCAGCAGTGGACAGGGGGCGACGGGCTATGGCTACACCTTC. Protein sequence: CASSGQGATGYGYTF.

V usage is TRBV28 and J usage is TRBJ1-6; D might be TRBD1 (5 bases). The CDR3 has 14 residues. Per the germline V gene, CDR1 is MDHEN and CDR2 is SYDVKM. V lost 3 bases and J 6 bases, leaving 9 bases between the germline ends. CDR3 amino acids: CASSFWGGNSPLHF. The CDR3 bases are TGTGCCAGCAGTTTTTGGGGGGGTAATTCACCCCTCCACTTT.

J is TRBJ1-5 and V is TRBV28, with D tentatively TRBD1 (6 bases). Deletions cut 2 bases from V and 4 bases from J, with 15 bases between. Per the germline V gene, CDR1 is MDHEN and CDR2 is SYDVKM. The CDR3 contains 16 residues. The CDR3 region is CASSLPGLGTNQPQHF. For the CDR3, the DNA is TGTGCCAGCAGTTTACCGGGACTGGGGACAAATCAGCCCCAGCATTTT.

In its sample, this clone was seen once. The chain is built from TRBV28 and TRBJ1-1, with D perhaps TRBD1 (5 bases). Trimming took off 2 bases at V and 0 bases at J, with 13 bases between the two ends. Germline V gene lookup returns CDR1 MDHEN and CDR2 SYDVKM. The CDR3 loop spans 16 amino acids. CDR3 in DNA: TGTGCCAGCAGTTTACCGGCAGGGAATATGAACACTGAAGCTTTCTTT. This translates into CASSLPAGNMNTEAFF.

This clone has a handful of counts. CDR3 nucleotides: TGTGCCAGCAGTGGTGGGGGACCCACGTCTGGAAACACCATATATTTT. It yields the protein CASSGGGPTSGNTIYF. The chain recombines TRBV28 with TRBJ1-3; TRBD1 is a possible D gene (5 bases). CDR3 length: 16 amino acids. Between the trimmed V and J ends, which lost 5 bases and 1 base, there was a span of 15 bases. Germline loops: CDR1 MDHEN, CDR2 SYDVKM.

V usage is TRBV5-1 and J usage is TRBJ2-2, with 7 nucleotides matching TRBD1. Germline CDR1 is SGHRS and CDR2 is YFSETQ. CDR3 length equals 14 residues. The trim removed 4 bases at V and 5 bases at J, leaving 5 bases unmatched. CDR3 DNA: TGCGCCAGCAGCCCGGGACAGTTAACCGGGGAGCTGTTTTTT. Translating it yields CASSPGQLTGELFF.

V is TRBV20-1 and J is TRBJ1-2; D remains ambiguous. With 3 bases removed from V and 1 base from J, the gap between germline ends came to 3 bases. This CDR3 is built from 11 residues. Looked up from germline, CDR1 is DFQATT and CDR2 is SNEGSKA (reference sequence). The CDR3 DNA reads TGCAGTGCTAGTTTTAACTATGGCTACACCTTC. Protein: CSASFNYGYTF.

This chain joins TRBV7-8 and TRBJ2-1, with D perhaps matching TRBD2 (5 bases). The CDR3 extends over 15 amino acids. Trimming took 5 bases from V and 5 from J, leaving 16 bases between them. Germline V lookup: CDR1 SGHVS, CDR2 FQNEAQ. CDR3 in DNA: TGTGCCAGCAGCGGCGGGCGGGCGAACCACAATGAGCAGTTCTTC. Protein sequence: CASSGGRANHNEQFF.

The chain is built from TRBV19 and TRBJ2-1; maybe TRBD2 (6 bases). The germline V and J ends were trimmed by 5 bases and 0 bases, with 8 bases remaining between them. This CDR3 has 14 residues. Germline V gene lookup returns CDR1 LNHDA and CDR2 SQIVND (reference sequence). CDR3 in amino acids: CASSQTSSYNEQFF. CDR3 coding DNA: TGTGCCAGTAGTCAGACTAGCTCCTACAATGAGCAGTTCTTC. The whole variable domain, filled in from reference TRBV19 and TRBJ2-1, reads DGGITQSPKYLFRKEGQNVTLSCEQNLNHDAMYWYRQDPGQGLRLIYYSQIVNDFQKGDIAEGYSVSREKKESFPLTVTSAQKNPTAFYLCASSQTSSYNEQFFGPGTRLTVL.

The chain has TRBV6-6 and TRBJ1-4; D possibly corresponds to TRBD1 (6 bases). Trimming took 10 bases from V and 5 from J, leaving 20 bases between them. CDR1 is MNHNY, CDR2 SVGAGI, per germline (reference sequence). The CDR3 is 15 amino acids. CDR3 bases: TGTGCCACCCTGCGGGGGGCCCGGAGCAATGAAAAACTGTTTTTT. Translated, it gives CATLRGARSNEKLFF.

The V and J genes are TRBV6-6 and TRBJ2-1; tentatively, D is TRBD2 (7 bases). V lost 7 bases and J 9 bases, leaving 16 bases between the germline ends. Per germline, CDR1 MNHNY and CDR2 SVGAGI (reference sequence). This CDR3 has 13 amino acids. CDR3 nucleotides: TGTGCCAGCACCCCCGGGGAGGGGGGTGAGCAGTTCTTC. Translating gives CASTPGEGGEQFF.

In its sample, this clone was seen many times. The chain recombines TRBV11-2 with TRBJ2-7, with 11 positions matching TRBD2. CDR3 length: 15 residues. Trimming took 4 bases from V and 9 from J; bases not matched to a gene: 11. The germline V gene encodes CDR1 SGHAT and CDR2 FQNNGV. CDR3 sequence reads: CASSSRLAGIRGQYF. CDR3 nucleotide sequence: TGTGCCAGCAGCTCCCGACTAGCGGGGATACGCGGGCAGTACTTC.

The V call is TRBV29-1, the J call TRBJ2-2; 10 positions match TRBD2. V lost 6 bases and J lost 6; bases outside the gene matches: 7. This CDR3 is 14 amino acids long. Germline V gene sequence: CDR1 SQVTM, CDR2 ANQGSEA. CDR3 protein: CSVERLAGAGELFF. CDR3 nucleotide sequence: TGCAGCGTCGAAAGGCTAGCGGGAGCCGGGGAGCTGTTTTTT.

The chain couples TRBV5-8 to TRBJ2-3, with a weak D call TRBD1 (6 bases). The ends were cut back, 0 bases at V and 3 bases at J, with 14 bases in the middle. The germline V gene encodes CDR1 SGHTS and CDR2 YDEGEE. The CDR3 has 16 residues. The CDR3 is CASSLASVRGTDTQYF. The CDR3 DNA is TGTGCCAGCAGCTTGGCCAGTGTCAGGGGAACAGATACGCAGTATTTT.

V is TRBV5-1 and J is TRBJ2-3; the D gene could be TRBD1 or TRBD2 (5 bases each). This CDR3 is 14 amino acids long. The germline CDR1 and CDR2 sequences are SGHRS and YFSETQ. V shed 4 bases and J shed 6 bases, with 15 bases lying between them. CDR3 nucleotides: TGCGCCAGCAGCGTTCATGTCGGGGCGGATACGCAGTATTTT. Amino acid sequence: CASSVHVGADTQYF. Filled out from reference TRBV5-1 and TRBJ2-3, the complete variable domain reads KAGVTQTPRYLIKTRGQQVTLSCSPISGHRSVSWYQQTPGQGLQFLFEYFSETQRNKGNFPGRFSGRQFSNSRSEMNVSTLELGDSALYLCASSVHVGADTQYFGPGTRLTVL.

This chain links TRBV7-3 with TRBJ2-5; 10 bases match TRBD1. This CDR3 region has 15 residues. The V and J ends lost 2 bases and 8 bases, in that order; junction bases with no gene match: 8. CDR1 SGHTA and CDR2 FQGTGA come from the germline V gene. The CDR3, as DNA: TGTGCCAGCAGCTTAGGCCGGGGGACAGGGGAAACCCAGTACTTC. This codes for CASSLGRGTGETQYF.

CDR3 sequence: CASSQDKGEDYGYTF. The CDR3 region has the DNA TGCGCCAGCAGCCAAGATAAGGGAGAGGACTATGGCTACACCTTC. The genes are TRBV4-3 and TRBJ1-2; no clear D gene. Germline assignment: CDR1 LGHNA and CDR2 YSLEER. V lost 0 bases and J lost 3, with 11 bases in between. This CDR3 comprises 15 residues.

The chain joins TRBV29-1 to TRBJ1-1; tentatively, D is TRBD1 (6 bases). The CDR3 sequence is 11 residues long. Germline V gene sequence: CDR1 SQVTM, CDR2 ANQGSEA. CDR3: CSDRGGTEAFF. The DNA of the CDR3 is TGCAGTGACCGAGGGGGCACTGAAGCTTTCTTT.

This clone was observed a single time. The chain has TRBV9 and TRBJ1-3; 10 bases are a match to TRBD1. V trimming: 5 bases; J trimming: 4 bases; junction bases outside the gene matches: 6. In germline, CDR1 is SGDLS, CDR2 YYNGEE. The CDR3 is made up of 15 amino acids. The CDR3 is CASRPGQGRGNTIYF. The CDR3 DNA sequence: TGTGCCAGCAGACCGGGACAGGGGAGGGGAAACACCATATATTTT.

The gene calls are TRBV27 and TRBJ2-7; the D gene is possibly TRBD1 (6 bases). Germline V lookup: CDR1 MNHEY, CDR2 SMNVEV (reference sequence). V was pared by 5 bases and J by 3 bases, with 14 bases between. This CDR3 comprises 14 residues. The CDR3 sequence: CASSLHRVGYEQYF. In DNA form, the CDR3 reads TGTGCCAGCAGTCTCCACAGGGTGGGCTACGAGCAGTACTTC.

The chain links TRBV29-1 to TRBJ1-4, with D possibly matching TRBD1 (5 bases). Per germline, CDR1 SQVTM and CDR2 ANQGSEA. With 4 bases removed from V and 8 bases from J, the gap between germline ends came to 11 bases. The length of the CDR3 is 12 residues. The CDR3 reads CSVGGGREKLFF. The CDR3 DNA follows: TGCAGCGTTGGTGGGGGAAGAGAAAAACTGTTTTTT.

The chain joins TRBV5-1 to TRBJ2-4; D gene uncertain. CDR1 and CDR2 from the germline V gene are SGHRS and YFSETQ. The CDR3 has 16 amino acids. V lost 0 bases to trimming and J lost 0 bases, with 10 bases between them. CDR3 sequence (DNA): TGCGCCAGCAGCTTGGGGGCAGAACTAGCCAAAAACATTCAGTACTTC. This translates into CASSLGAELAKNIQYF.

V and J are TRBV7-9 and TRBJ1-4; D uncertain. V lost 5 bases and J lost 8, with 12 bases in between. The germline gives CDR1 SEHNR, CDR2 FQNEAQ (reference sequence). The CDR3 spans 13 residues. CDR3 sequence reads: CASSPSRGEKLFF. The CDR3 bases are TGTGCCAGCAGCCCCAGTCGCGGGGAAAAACTGTTTTTT.